This T cell receptor (beta chain) comes out of a study of cytomegalovirus exposure and HLA in healthy donors. Study outcomes and limitations: In vitro confirmation showed three CMV-associated chains to be CMV antigen specific.

Vbeta (60) and Jbeta (13) primers were used in the PCR. Sequencing was performed with immunoSEQ multiplex PCR; in TCRdb, only in-frame clones are kept and a portion is missing. The repertoire holds 90,000 to 130,000 clones, with roughly 70% as singletons. This CDR3 has 14 residues. CDR1 is SGHAT and CDR2 is FQNNGV in the germline V gene. V gave up 5 bases and J gave up 3 bases, with 14 bases separating them. As concerns this clone: Antigen: not known.

The receptor was derived from a man aged 25-45 years in good health and CMV-seropositive. Sequenced: PBMCs. The rearrangement uses TRBV11-2 and TRBJ2-7; possible D gene TRBD1, 5 bases. The DNA of the CDR3 is TGTGCCAGCAGCCCCGACAGAGCCCTCTACGAGCAGTACTTC. It specifies CASSPDRALYEQYF.